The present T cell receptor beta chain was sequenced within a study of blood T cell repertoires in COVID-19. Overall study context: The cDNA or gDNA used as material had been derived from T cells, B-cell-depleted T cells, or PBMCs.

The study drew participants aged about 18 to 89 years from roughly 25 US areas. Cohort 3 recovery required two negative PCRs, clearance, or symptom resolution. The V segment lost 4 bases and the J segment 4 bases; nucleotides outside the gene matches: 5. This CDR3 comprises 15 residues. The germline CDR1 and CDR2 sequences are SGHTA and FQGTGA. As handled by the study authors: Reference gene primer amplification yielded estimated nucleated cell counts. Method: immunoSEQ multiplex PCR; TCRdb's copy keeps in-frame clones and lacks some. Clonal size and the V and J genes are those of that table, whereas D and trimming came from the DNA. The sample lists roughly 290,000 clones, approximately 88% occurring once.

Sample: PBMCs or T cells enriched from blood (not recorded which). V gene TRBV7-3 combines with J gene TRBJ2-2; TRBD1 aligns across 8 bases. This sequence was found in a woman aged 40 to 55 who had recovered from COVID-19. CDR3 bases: TGTGCCAGCAGCTCGAAGGGACAGGCCACCGGGGAGCTGTTTTTT. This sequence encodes CASSSKGQATGELFF.